This T cell receptor beta chain appears in the sequencing data of a study of shared clonotypes between healthy human individuals. There are 15 residues in the CDR3. V lost 3 bases and J 4 bases, leaving 15 bases between the germline ends. Germline assignment: CDR1 MRHNA and CDR2 SNTAGT. Note on this clone: Its antigen remains unknown.

Naive CD8 cells comprised CD45RO-negative, CCR7-positively selected cells, excluding terminally differentiated effector memory CD45RA+ cells. The table came from immunoSEQ multiplex PCR; TCRdb's copy has only in-frame clones and leaves some out. The sample includes about 700,000 clones, 92% of them seen just once. Points from the study as a whole: The generation probabilities recorded for non-shared clonotypes fell below those of clonotypes shared by all four donors.

This clonotype was obtained from a man aged 25 to 45 in good health. This chain uses TRBV6-4 with TRBJ1-1; D is unresolved. The sequenced sample was naive CD8+ T cells sorted from blood. This chain's CDR3 is CASSETIWGGTEAFF. The CDR3 DNA reads TGTGCCAGCAGTGAGACGATTTGGGGTGGCACTGAAGCTTTCTTT.